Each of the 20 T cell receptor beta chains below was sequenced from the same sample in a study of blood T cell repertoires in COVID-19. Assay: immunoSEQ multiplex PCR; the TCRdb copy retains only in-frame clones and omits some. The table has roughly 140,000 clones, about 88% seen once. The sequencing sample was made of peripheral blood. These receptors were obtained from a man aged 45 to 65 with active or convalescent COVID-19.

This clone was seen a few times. Here the CDR3 reads CASTTRRTSGRVTDTQYF. CDR3 DNA sequence: TGTGCCAGCACCACTAGGCGGACTAGCGGGAGGGTCACAGATACGCAGTATTTT. The gene calls are TRBV28 and TRBJ2-3, with 15 positions matching TRBD2. This CDR3 has 18 residues. CDR1 MDHEN and CDR2 SYDVKM come from the germline V gene. V lost 7 bases, J lost 2 bases, and 10 bases stayed unmatched.

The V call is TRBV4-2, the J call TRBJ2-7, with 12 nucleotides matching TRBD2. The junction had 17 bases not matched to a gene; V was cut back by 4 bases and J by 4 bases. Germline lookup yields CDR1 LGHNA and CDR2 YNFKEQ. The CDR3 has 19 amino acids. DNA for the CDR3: TGTGCCAGCAGCCCCCTATCCGGGACTAGCGGGTATCCTGGGTACGAGCAGTACTTC. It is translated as CASSPLSGTSGYPGYEQYF.

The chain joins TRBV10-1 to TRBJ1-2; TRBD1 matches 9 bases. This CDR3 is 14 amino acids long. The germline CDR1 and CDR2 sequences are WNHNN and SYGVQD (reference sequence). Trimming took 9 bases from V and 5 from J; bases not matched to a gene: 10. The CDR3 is CAREGDRALYGYTF. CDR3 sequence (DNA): TGCGCCAGGGAGGGGGACAGGGCTTTGTATGGCTACACCTTC.

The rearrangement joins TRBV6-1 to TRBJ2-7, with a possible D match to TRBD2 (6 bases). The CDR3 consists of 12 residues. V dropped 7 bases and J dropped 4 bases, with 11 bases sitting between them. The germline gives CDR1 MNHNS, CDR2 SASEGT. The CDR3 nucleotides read TGTGCCAGCACCGAACGGGGGTACGAGCAGTACTTC. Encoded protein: CASTERGYEQYF.

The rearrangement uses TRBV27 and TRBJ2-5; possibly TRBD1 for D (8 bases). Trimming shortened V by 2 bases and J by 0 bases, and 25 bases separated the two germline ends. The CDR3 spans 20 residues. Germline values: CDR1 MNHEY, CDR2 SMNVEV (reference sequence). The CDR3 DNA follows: TGTGCCAGCAGTTTACCCCGGGGGGACAGGTTACTCGAGTACCAAGAGACCCAGTACTTC. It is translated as CASSLPRGDRLLEYQETQYF.

The DNA for the CDR3 is TGTGCCACCAGCAGAGAATTTCCCGGGACAGGGGGCGTTGCCTATGGCTACACCTTC. Translating gives CATSREFPGTGGVAYGYTF. The rearrangement joins TRBV15 to TRBJ1-2; 12 bases map to TRBD1. Germline CDR1 and CDR2: LNHNV and YYDKDF (reference sequence). The V segment lost 0 bases and the J segment 4 bases; nucleotides outside the gene matches: 12. This CDR3 contains 19 residues.

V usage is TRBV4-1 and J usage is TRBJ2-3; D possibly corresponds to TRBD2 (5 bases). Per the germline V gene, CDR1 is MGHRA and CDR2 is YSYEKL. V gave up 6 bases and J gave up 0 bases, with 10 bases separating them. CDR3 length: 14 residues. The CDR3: CASRLAPSTDTQYF. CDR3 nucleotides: TGCGCCAGCAGGCTAGCACCTAGCACAGATACGCAGTATTTT.

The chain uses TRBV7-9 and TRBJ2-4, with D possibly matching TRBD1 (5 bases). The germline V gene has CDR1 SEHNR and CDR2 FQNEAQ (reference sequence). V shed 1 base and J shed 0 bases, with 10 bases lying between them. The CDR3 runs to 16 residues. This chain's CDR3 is CASSLGGATAKNIQYF. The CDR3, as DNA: TGTGCCAGCAGCTTAGGTGGGGCCACAGCCAAAAACATTCAGTACTTC.

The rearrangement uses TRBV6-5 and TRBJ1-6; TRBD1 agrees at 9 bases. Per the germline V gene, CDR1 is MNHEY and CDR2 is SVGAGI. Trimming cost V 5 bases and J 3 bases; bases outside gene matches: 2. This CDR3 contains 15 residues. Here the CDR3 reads CASSKGQGYNSPLHF. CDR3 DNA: TGTGCCAGCAGTAAGGGACAGGGCTATAATTCACCCCTCCACTTT.

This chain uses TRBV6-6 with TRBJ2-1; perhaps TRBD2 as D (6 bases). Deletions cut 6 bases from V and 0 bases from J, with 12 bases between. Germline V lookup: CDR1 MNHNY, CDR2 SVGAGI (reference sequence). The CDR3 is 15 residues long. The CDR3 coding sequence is TGTGCCAGCAGCCGGGGGACCCCCTCCTACAATGAGCAGTTCTTC. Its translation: CASSRGTPSYNEQFF.

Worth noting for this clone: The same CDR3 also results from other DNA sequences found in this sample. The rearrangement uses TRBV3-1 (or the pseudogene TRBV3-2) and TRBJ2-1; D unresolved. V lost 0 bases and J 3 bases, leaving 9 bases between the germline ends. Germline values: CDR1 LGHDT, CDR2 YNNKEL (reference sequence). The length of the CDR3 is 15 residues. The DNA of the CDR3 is TGTGCCAGCAGCCAAGATGCAGGCCGCTACAATGAGCAGTTCTTC. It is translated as CASSQDAGRYNEQFF.

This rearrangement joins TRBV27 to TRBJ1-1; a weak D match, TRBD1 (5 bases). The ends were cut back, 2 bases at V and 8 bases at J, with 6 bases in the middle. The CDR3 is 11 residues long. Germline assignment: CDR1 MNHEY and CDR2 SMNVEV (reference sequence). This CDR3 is CASSLGGEAFF. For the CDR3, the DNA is TGTGCCAGCAGTTTAGGGGGGGAAGCTTTCTTT.

The CDR3 nucleotides are TGTGCCAGCAGGGGAACAGGGACGAACACTGAAGCTTTCTTT. Residues: CASRGTGTNTEAFF. The rearrangement joins TRBV28 to TRBJ1-1; D perhaps matches TRBD1 (6 bases). The CDR3 loop spans 14 amino acids. CDR1 MDHEN and CDR2 SYDVKM come from the germline V gene. Deletions cut 6 bases from V and 1 base from J, with 12 bases between.

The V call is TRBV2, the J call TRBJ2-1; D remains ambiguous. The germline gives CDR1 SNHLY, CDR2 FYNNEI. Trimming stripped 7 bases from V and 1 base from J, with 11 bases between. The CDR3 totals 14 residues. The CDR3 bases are TGTGCCAGCATGGTAGATCGGTCCTACAATGAGCAGTTCTTC. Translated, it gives CASMVDRSYNEQFF.

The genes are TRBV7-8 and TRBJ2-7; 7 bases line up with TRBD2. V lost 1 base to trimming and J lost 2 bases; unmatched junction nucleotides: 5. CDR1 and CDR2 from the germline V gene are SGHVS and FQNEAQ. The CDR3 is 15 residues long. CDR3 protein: CASSLGGGITYEQYF. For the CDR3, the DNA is TGTGCCAGCAGCTTAGGGGGGGGGATAACCTACGAGCAGTACTTC.

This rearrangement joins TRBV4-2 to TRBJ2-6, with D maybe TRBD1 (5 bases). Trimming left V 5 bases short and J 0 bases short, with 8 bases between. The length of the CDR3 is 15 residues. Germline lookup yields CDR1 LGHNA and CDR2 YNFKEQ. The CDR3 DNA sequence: TGTGCCAGCAGCTCTCAGGGCTCTGGGGCCAACGTCCTGACTTTC. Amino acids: CASSSQGSGANVLTF.

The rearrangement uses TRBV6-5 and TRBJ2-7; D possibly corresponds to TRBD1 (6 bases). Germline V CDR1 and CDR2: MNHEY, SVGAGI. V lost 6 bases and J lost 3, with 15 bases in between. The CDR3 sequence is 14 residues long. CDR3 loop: CASRPPRRGYEQYF. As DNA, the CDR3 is TGTGCCAGCAGACCCCCCCGCAGGGGCTACGAGCAGTACTTC.

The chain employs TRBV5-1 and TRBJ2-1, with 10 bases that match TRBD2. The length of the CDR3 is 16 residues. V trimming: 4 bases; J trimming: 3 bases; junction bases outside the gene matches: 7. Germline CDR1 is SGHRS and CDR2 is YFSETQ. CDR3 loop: CASSHTGTSVYNEQFF. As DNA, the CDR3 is TGCGCCAGCAGCCATACCGGGACTAGCGTCTACAATGAGCAGTTCTTC.

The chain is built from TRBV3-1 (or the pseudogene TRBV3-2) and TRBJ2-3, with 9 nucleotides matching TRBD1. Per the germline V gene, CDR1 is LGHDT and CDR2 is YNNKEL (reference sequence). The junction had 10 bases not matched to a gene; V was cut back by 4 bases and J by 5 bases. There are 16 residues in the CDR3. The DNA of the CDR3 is TGTGCCAGCAGCCCGTCGACAGGGGGAGGAAGAGATACGCAGTATTTT. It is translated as CASSPSTGGGRDTQYF.

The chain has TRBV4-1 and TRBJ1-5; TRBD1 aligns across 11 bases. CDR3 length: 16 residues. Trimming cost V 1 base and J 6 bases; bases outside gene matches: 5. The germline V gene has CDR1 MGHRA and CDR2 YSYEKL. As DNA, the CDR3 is TGCGCCAGCAGCCAAGTGGACAGGGGGCGAGGTCAGCCCCAGCATTTT. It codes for CASSQVDRGRGQPQHF.